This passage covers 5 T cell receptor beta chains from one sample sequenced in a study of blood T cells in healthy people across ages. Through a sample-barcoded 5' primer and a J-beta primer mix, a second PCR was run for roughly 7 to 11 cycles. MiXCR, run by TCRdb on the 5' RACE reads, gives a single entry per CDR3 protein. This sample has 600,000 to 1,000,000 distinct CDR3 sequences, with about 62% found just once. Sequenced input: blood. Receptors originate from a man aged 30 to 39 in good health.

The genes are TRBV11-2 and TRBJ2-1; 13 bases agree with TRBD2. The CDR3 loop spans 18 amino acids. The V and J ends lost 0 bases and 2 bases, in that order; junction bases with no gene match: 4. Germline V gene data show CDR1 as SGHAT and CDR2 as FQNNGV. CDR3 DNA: TGTGCCAGCAGCTTAGAGAGGGGGACTAGCGGGGCCTACAATGAGCAGTTCTTC. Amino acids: CASSLERGTSGAYNEQFF.

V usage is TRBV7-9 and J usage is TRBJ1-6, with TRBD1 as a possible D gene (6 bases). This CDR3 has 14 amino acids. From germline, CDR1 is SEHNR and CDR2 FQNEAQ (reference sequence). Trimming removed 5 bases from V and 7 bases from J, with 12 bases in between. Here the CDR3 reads CASSPQGGNSPLHF. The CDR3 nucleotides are TGTGCCAGCAGCCCACAGGGCGGCAATTCACCCCTCCACTTT.

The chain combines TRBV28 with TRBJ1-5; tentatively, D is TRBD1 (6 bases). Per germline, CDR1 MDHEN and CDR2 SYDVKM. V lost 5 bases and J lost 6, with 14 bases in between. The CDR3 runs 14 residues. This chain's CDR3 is CASSGAGAGQPQHF. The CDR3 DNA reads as TGTGCCAGCAGTGGGGCAGGGGCCGGTCAGCCCCAGCATTTT.

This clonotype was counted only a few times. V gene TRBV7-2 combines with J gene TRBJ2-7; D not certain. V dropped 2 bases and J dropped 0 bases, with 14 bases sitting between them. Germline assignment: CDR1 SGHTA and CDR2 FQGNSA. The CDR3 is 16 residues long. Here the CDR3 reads CASSLKSSAFSYEQYF. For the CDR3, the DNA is TGTGCCAGCAGCTTAAAGTCTTCCGCCTTCTCCTACGAGCAGTACTTC.

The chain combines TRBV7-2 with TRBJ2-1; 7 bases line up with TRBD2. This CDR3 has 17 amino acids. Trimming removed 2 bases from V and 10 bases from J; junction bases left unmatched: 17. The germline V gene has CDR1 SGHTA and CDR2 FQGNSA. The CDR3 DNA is TGTGCCAGCAGCTTATCGATGAGCGGGGTGTTAAGAGGAGAGCAGTTCTTC. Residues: CASSLSMSGVLRGEQFF.